A single sample gave rise to the 30 T cell receptor beta chains below, sequenced in a study of cytomegalovirus exposure and HLA in healthy donors. The PCR made use of 60 Vbeta and 13 Jbeta primers. Here immunoSEQ multiplex PCR was the method, and the copy in TCRdb shows in-frame clones only, minus some. The table shows fewer than 200,000 clones, with about 75% occurring only once. Material: PBMCs. These receptors originate from a male donor in good health and CMV-seronegative.

The V call is TRBV27, the J call TRBJ1-2; TRBD1 might be the D (6 bases). Trimming took 3 bases from V and 4 from J, leaving 12 bases between them. CDR3 size: 14 residues. CDR1 and CDR2 (germline): MNHEY, SMNVEV (reference sequence). CDR3 nucleotide sequence: TGTGCCAGCAGTTTGACCCTGGACAGCTATGGCTACACCTTC. Protein: CASSLTLDSYGYTF.

The rearrangement uses TRBV4-1 and TRBJ2-3; D is possibly TRBD1 (6 bases). The CDR3 extends over 14 amino acids. V was pared by 0 bases and J by 6 bases, with 10 bases between. From germline, CDR1 is MGHRA and CDR2 YSYEKL. In DNA, the CDR3 is TGCGCCAGCAGCCAAGATCTGGGGGCGGATACGCAGTATTTT. Translation: CASSQDLGADTQYF.

The chain carries TRBV7-3 and TRBJ2-2; 8 positions agree with TRBD2. The ends lost 2 bases at V and 5 bases at J; junction bases unmatched: 4. There are 15 residues in the CDR3. The germline V gene encodes CDR1 SGHTA and CDR2 FQGTGA. The CDR3 spells CASSLVGGRTGELFF. DNA of the CDR3: TGTGCCAGCAGCTTAGTCGGCGGGAGGACCGGGGAGCTGTTTTTT.

The V gene is TRBV5-1, the J gene TRBJ1-2; no reliable D call. CDR3 size: 14 residues. CDR1 SGHRS and CDR2 YFSETQ come from the germline V gene. V was clipped by 0 bases and J by 2 bases, with 8 bases between them. CDR3 DNA: TGCGCCAGCAGCTTGGACGGCGGGAACTATGGCTACACCTTC. Its protein product is CASSLDGGNYGYTF.

The chain is built from TRBV6-5 and TRBJ1-2; a weak D match, TRBD1 (5 bases). The V gene's germline CDR1 is MNHEY and CDR2 SVGAGI. This CDR3 region has 14 residues. The V and J ends lost 5 bases and 8 bases respectively, with 18 bases between them. This CDR3 reads CASSREGLGGGYTF. CDR3 in DNA: TGTGCCAGCAGTAGAGAGGGACTAGGCGGAGGCTACACCTTC.

The chain uses TRBV27 and TRBJ2-2; D gene uncertain. Between the trimmed V and J ends, which lost 5 bases and 0 bases, there was a span of 13 bases. The CDR3 extends over 16 amino acids. In germline, CDR1 is MNHEY, CDR2 SMNVEV (reference sequence). This chain's CDR3 is CASSPGGSSNTGELFF. CDR3 in DNA: TGTGCCAGCAGTCCCGGCGGTAGTTCGAACACCGGGGAGCTGTTTTTT.

The rearrangement links TRBV4-3 to TRBJ2-7; the match to TRBD2 covers 11 bases. V dropped 0 bases and J dropped 0; count of bases not matched to a gene: 1. Germline V gene data show CDR1 as LGHNA and CDR2 as YSLEER. The CDR3 loop spans 16 amino acids. CDR3 loop: CASSQEGTSGSYEQYF. CDR3 DNA sequence: TGCGCCAGCAGCCAAGAAGGGACTAGCGGCTCCTACGAGCAGTACTTC.

The sample holds one count of this clone. This chain connects TRBV7-3 to TRBJ2-1, with 8 bases identical to TRBD1. CDR3 length equals 15 residues. The ends lost 5 bases at V and 3 bases at J; junction bases unmatched: 6. Germline loops: CDR1 SGHTA, CDR2 FQGTGA. The DNA for the CDR3 is TGTGCCAGCAGCCGAGGGACAGGCGTCTACAATGAGCAGTTCTTC. This translates into CASSRGTGVYNEQFF.

In the case of this clone: Other DNA sequences in the sample encode the same CDR3. The chain links TRBV19 to TRBJ1-2; TRBD1 matches 7 bases. The CDR3 extends over 14 amino acids. CDR1 is LNHDA, CDR2 SQIVND, per germline (reference sequence). Germline trimming cut 2 bases from V and 4 bases from J; bases unmatched to any gene: 4. CDR3 DNA: TGTGCCAGTAGTATAATCGACAGGGCCTATGGCTACACCTTC. This sequence encodes CASSIIDRAYGYTF.

The rearrangement uses TRBV28 and TRBJ1-2, with TRBD1 matching 9 bases. Per the germline V gene, CDR1 is MDHEN and CDR2 is SYDVKM. Trimming removed 5 bases from V and 8 bases from J; junction bases left unmatched: 9. The CDR3 is made up of 14 amino acids. This CDR3 reads CASSLQTGGGGYTF. CDR3 DNA sequence: TGTGCCAGCAGTCTCCAAACAGGGGGCGGAGGCTACACCTTC.

This clone was recorded once. V usage is TRBV6-5 and J usage is TRBJ1-1; perhaps TRBD1 as D (6 bases). The V gene's germline CDR1 is MNHEY and CDR2 SVGAGI. This CDR3 contains 15 residues. The V end was cut by 5 bases, the J end by 2 bases, with 15 bases between. Written as DNA, the CDR3 is TGTGCCAGCAGTCGGGCAGGGGATACCAACACTGAAGCTTTCTTT. Amino acid sequence: CASSRAGDTNTEAFF.

The J gene is TRBJ1-3, the V gene TRBV9, with 8 bases that match TRBD1. V lost 4 bases to trimming and J lost 0 bases; unmatched junction nucleotides: 6. This CDR3 contains 16 residues. The germline gives CDR1 SGDLS, CDR2 YYNGEE. The CDR3 DNA reads TGTGCCAGCAGCCCCCGGACAGGGCCCTCTGGAAACACCATATATTTT. Translating gives CASSPRTGPSGNTIYF.

DNA for the CDR3: TGTGCCAGCAGTTTATTCAGGGGGCCGGTCGAGCAGTACTTC. Translating it yields CASSLFRGPVEQYF. The chain carries TRBV27 and TRBJ2-7; 8 bases agree with TRBD1. The CDR3 spans 14 residues. V was clipped by 1 base and J by 6 bases; unmatched bases: 5. CDR1 and CDR2 (germline): MNHEY, SMNVEV (reference sequence).

The V and J genes are TRBV6-5 and TRBJ2-1; D remains unclear. Germline CDR1 and CDR2: MNHEY and SVGAGI. The V gene lost 0 bases and the J gene lost 6 bases, with 9 bases spanning the gap. The CDR3 consists of 14 residues. CDR3 in amino acids: CASSYSNAGNEQFF. In DNA, the CDR3 is TGTGCCAGCAGTTACTCGAATGCAGGCAATGAGCAGTTCTTC.

V gene TRBV10-3 combines with J gene TRBJ1-1; 8 nucleotides match TRBD1. This CDR3 is 15 amino acids long. From germline, CDR1 is ENHRY and CDR2 SYGVKD. V gave up 0 bases and J gave up 4 bases; unmatched junction bases: 4. The CDR3: CAISESETGGTEAFF. The CDR3 nucleotides are TGTGCCATCAGTGAGTCGGAAACAGGGGGCACTGAAGCTTTCTTT.

J is TRBJ2-2 and V is TRBV9, with TRBD2 identical over 7 bases. The V segment lost 0 bases and the J segment 6 bases; nucleotides outside the gene matches: 5. This CDR3 contains 15 residues. Germline CDR1 SGDLS, CDR2 YYNGEE. CDR3 region: CASSVAGRVAGELFF. CDR3 coding DNA: TGTGCCAGCAGCGTAGCGGGGAGGGTGGCCGGGGAGCTGTTTTTT.

This clone was detected only once. Other DNA sequences from this sample encode an identical CDR3 as well. This chain's CDR3 is CASSLTGLNTEAFF. The CDR3 nucleotides are TGCGCCAGCAGCTTGACAGGGTTGAACACTGAAGCTTTCTTT. This chain links TRBV5-1 with TRBJ1-1; D might be TRBD1 (6 bases). Germline lookup yields CDR1 SGHRS and CDR2 YFSETQ. This CDR3 region has 14 residues. V lost 1 base and J lost 0, with 7 bases in between.

The chain is built from TRBV27 and TRBJ2-2, with a weak D call TRBD2 (5 bases). Trimming took 4 bases from V and 6 from J, leaving 6 bases between them. Germline V gene data show CDR1 as MNHEY and CDR2 as SMNVEV (reference sequence). The CDR3 sequence is 12 residues long. CDR3 sequence reads: CASSWRPGELFF. The DNA for the CDR3 is TGTGCCAGCAGTTGGAGGCCCGGGGAGCTGTTTTTT.

V usage is TRBV7-6 and J usage is TRBJ2-5, with TRBD2 as a possible D gene (6 bases). V lost 1 base, J lost 1 base, and 10 bases lay in between. The germline V gene has CDR1 SGHVS and CDR2 FNYEAQ. CDR3 length: 15 residues. CDR3 residues: CASSLGGTRQETQYF. The DNA of the CDR3 is TGTGCCAGCAGCTTAGGCGGGACCCGCCAAGAGACCCAGTACTTC.

V usage is TRBV7-9 and J usage is TRBJ2-2, with 7 bases that match TRBD1. The germline V gene encodes CDR1 SEHNR and CDR2 FQNEAQ (reference sequence). There are 14 residues in the CDR3. V lost 5 bases, J lost 4 bases, and 4 bases stayed unmatched. The CDR3 DNA reads TGTGCCAGCAGCCTACAGGGGACCACCGGGGAGCTGTTTTTT. It codes for CASSLQGTTGELFF.

V usage is TRBV4-2 and J usage is TRBJ2-1; tentative D call: TRBD2 (6 bases). Germline CDR1 LGHNA, CDR2 YNFKEQ. V was cut by 1 base and J by 3 bases, with 13 bases left in between. The CDR3 sequence is 16 residues long. The CDR3 reads CASSQVSGVGYNEQFF. CDR3 DNA sequence: TGTGCCAGCAGCCAAGTCTCGGGAGTAGGCTACAATGAGCAGTTCTTC.

CDR3 loop: CASSLHRGQPQHF. The CDR3 coding sequence is TGTGCCAGTAGTCTCCACAGGGGGCAGCCCCAGCATTTT. The chain joins TRBV19 to TRBJ1-5; 8 bases agree with TRBD1. CDR1 is LNHDA and CDR2 is SQIVND in the germline V gene (reference sequence). Trimming removed 5 bases from V and 7 bases from J; junction bases left unmatched: 4. The CDR3 has 13 amino acids.

The chain uses TRBV7-3 and TRBJ2-2; 8 bases agree with TRBD2. With 6 bases clipped from V and 8 bases from J, the junction kept 8 bases outside the gene matches. The CDR3 sequence is 14 residues long. Looked up from germline, CDR1 is SGHTA and CDR2 is FQGTGA. CDR3 amino acids: CASRAGTRAGELFF. CDR3 nucleotides: TGTGCCAGCAGAGCCGGGACTAGGGCGGGGGAGCTGTTTTTT.

The chain couples TRBV30 to TRBJ1-6; TRBD1 matches at 9 bases. This CDR3 contains 14 residues. Germline CDR1 and CDR2: GTSNPN and SVGIG (reference sequence). Trimming removed 3 bases from V and 7 bases from J; junction bases left unmatched: 4. The CDR3 protein is CAWRETGGNSPLHF. Written as DNA, the CDR3 is TGTGCCTGGAGGGAGACAGGGGGGAATTCACCCCTCCACTTT.

This clone was counted a single time. The chain combines TRBV5-5 with TRBJ2-1; D might be TRBD2 (5 bases). Between the trimmed V and J ends, which lost 4 bases and 0 bases, there was a span of 11 bases. The length of the CDR3 is 15 residues. Germline CDR1 reads SGHKS; CDR2 reads YYEKEE (reference sequence). The CDR3 DNA is TGTGCCAGCAGCCACTATAGCGTCTCCTACAATGAGCAGTTCTTC. Residues: CASSHYSVSYNEQFF.

This clone qualifies as medium-sized. The chain uses TRBV6-4 and TRBJ2-3, with 11 bases lining up with TRBD2. The CDR3 loop spans 14 amino acids. CDR1 MRHNA and CDR2 SNTAGT come from the germline V gene. V was pared by 2 bases and J by 5 bases, with 0 bases of the junction left unmatched. CDR3 residues: CASSDGLAGDTQYF. The CDR3 coding sequence is TGTGCCAGCAGTGACGGACTAGCGGGAGATACGCAGTATTTT.

The chain links TRBV7-9 to TRBJ2-7, with 10 bases that match TRBD1. The CDR3 loop spans 14 amino acids. V was clipped by 5 bases and J by 4 bases; unmatched bases: 5. Germline CDR1 reads SEHNR; CDR2 reads FQNEAQ (reference sequence). The CDR3 spells CASSGWDRGYEQYF. The DNA of the CDR3 is TGTGCCAGCAGCGGATGGGACAGGGGTTACGAGCAGTACTTC.

The V and J genes are TRBV21-1 and TRBJ1-1; TRBD1 was called by the table and not checked on the DNA. TRBV21-1 is a pseudogene segment. The length of the CDR3 is 12 residues. The CDR3: CASILGGTEAFF. DNA of the CDR3: TGTGCCAGCATCCTAGGGGGAACTGAAGCTTTCTTT.

This clone was observed a single time. The rearrangement links TRBV28 to TRBJ1-5; unclear D gene. V was pared by 0 bases and J by 2 bases, with 5 bases between. This CDR3 contains 14 residues. Germline V gene lookup returns CDR1 MDHEN and CDR2 SYDVKM. The CDR3 region is CASSLWAGNQPQHF. DNA of the CDR3: TGTGCCAGCAGTTTATGGGCAGGCAATCAGCCCCAGCATTTT.

The chain couples TRBV7-8 to TRBJ2-1; 7 bases agree with TRBD2. Germline loops: CDR1 SGHVS, CDR2 FQNEAQ. This CDR3 is built from 19 residues. J lost 7 bases, V lost 1 base, and 19 bases had no gene match. The CDR3, as DNA: TGTGCCAGCAGCTTAGAGCCGCCGGGACTAAGGAAACAGAAAAATGAGCAGTTCTTC. As protein: CASSLEPPGLRKQKNEQFF.